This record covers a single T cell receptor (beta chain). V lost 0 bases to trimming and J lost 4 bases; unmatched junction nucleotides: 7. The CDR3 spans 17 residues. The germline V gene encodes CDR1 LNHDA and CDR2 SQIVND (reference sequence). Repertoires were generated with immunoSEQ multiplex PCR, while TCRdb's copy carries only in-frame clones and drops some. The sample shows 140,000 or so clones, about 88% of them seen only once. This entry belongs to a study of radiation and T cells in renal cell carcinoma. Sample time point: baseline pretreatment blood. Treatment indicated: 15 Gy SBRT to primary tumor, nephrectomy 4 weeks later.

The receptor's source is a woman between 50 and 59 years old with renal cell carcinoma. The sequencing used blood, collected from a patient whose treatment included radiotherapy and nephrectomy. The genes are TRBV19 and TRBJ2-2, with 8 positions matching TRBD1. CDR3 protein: CASSIDAGGRGTGELFF. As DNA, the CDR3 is TGTGCCAGTAGTATAGATGCAGGGGGCAGAGGCACCGGGGAGCTGTTTTTT.